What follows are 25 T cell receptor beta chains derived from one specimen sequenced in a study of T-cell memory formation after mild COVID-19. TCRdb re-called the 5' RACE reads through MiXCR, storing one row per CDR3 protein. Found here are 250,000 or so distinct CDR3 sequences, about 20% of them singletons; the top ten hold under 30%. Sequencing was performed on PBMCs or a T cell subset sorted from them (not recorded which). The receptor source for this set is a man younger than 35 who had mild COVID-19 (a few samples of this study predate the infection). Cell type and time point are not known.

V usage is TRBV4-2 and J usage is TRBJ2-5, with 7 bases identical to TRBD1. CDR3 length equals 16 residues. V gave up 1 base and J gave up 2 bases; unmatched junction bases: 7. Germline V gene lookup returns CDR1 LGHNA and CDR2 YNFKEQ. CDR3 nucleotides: TGTGCCAGCAGCCAAGTCCAGGGGGTGGGGCAAGAGACCCAGTACTTC. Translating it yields CASSQVQGVGQETQYF.

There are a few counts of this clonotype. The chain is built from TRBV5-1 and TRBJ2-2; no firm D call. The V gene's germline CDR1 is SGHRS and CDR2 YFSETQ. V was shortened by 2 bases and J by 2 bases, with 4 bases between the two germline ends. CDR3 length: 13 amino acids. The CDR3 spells CASSLFNTGELFF. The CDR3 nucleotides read TGCGCCAGCAGCTTATTTAACACCGGGGAGCTGTTTTTT.

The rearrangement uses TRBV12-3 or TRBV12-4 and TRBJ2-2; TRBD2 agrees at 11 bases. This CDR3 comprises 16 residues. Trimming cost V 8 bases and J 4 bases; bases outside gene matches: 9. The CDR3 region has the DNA TGTGCCAGCCGACTAGCGGGGACATCCCTCACCGGGGAGCTGTTTTTT. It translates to CASRLAGTSLTGELFF.

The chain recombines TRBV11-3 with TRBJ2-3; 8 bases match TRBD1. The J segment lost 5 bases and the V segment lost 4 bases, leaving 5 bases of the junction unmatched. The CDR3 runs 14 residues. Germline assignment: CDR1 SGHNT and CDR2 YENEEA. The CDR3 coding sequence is TGTGCCAGCAGCTCCCGGACAGGGATAGATACGCAGTATTTT. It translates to CASSSRTGIDTQYF. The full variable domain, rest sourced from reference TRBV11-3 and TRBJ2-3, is EAGVVQSPRYKIIEKKQPVAFWCNPISGHNTLYWYLQNLGQGPELLIRYENEEAVDDSQLPKDRFSAERLKGVDSTLKIQPAELGDSAVYLCASSSRTGIDTQYFGPGTRLTVL.

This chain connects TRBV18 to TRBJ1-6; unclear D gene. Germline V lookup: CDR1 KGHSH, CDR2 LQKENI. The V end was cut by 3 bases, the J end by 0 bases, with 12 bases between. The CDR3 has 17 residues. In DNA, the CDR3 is TGTGCCAGCTCACCCGTGGAGCTATACTCCTATAATTCACCCCTCCACTTT. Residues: CASSPVELYSYNSPLHF.

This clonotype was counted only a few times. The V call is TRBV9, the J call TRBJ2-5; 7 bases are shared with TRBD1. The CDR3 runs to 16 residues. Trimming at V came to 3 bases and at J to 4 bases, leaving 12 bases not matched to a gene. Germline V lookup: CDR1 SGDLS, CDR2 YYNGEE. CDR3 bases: TGTGCCAGCAGCGCCAGCCCCCTTGACAGGGTAGAGACCCAGTACTTC. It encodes CASSASPLDRVETQYF.

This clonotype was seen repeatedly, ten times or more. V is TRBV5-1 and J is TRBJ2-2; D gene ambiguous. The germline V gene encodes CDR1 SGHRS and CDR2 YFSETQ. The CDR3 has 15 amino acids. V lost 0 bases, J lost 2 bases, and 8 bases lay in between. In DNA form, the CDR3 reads TGCGCCAGCAGCTTGGCGGGTTACAACACCGGGGAGCTGTTTTTT. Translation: CASSLAGYNTGELFF.

The CDR3 sequence is CASSDYTRVGYTF. In DNA, the CDR3 is TGTGCCAGCAGCGATTATACCAGGGTGGGCTACACCTTC. The V and J genes are TRBV7-6 and TRBJ1-2, with D perhaps matching TRBD1 (5 bases). The CDR3 is made up of 13 amino acids. The germline V and J ends were trimmed by 5 bases and 8 bases, with 15 bases remaining between them. Germline assignment: CDR1 SGHVS and CDR2 FNYEAQ.

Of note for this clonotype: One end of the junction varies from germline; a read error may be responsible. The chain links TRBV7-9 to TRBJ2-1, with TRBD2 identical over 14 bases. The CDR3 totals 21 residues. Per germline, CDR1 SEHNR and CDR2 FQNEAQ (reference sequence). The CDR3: CASSATLTSGGADPHYDEQFF. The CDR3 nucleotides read TGTGCCAGCAGCGCGACCTTGACTAGCGGGGGGGCCGATCCCCACTACGATGAGCAGTTCTTC.

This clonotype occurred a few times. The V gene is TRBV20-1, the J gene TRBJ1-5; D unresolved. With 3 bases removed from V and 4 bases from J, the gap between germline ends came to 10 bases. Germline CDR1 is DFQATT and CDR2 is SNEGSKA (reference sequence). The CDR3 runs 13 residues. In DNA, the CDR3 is TGCAGTGCTAGTGCCACCCCTAATCAGCCCCAGCATTTT. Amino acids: CSASATPNQPQHF.

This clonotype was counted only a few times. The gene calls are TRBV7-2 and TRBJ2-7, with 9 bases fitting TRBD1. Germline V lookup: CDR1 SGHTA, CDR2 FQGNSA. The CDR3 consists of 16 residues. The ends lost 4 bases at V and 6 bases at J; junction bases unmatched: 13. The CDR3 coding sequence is TGTGCCAGCAGCTCCCTGCCGAGGGACAGGGATGCCGAGCAGTACGTC. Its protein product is CASSSLPRDRDAEQYV.

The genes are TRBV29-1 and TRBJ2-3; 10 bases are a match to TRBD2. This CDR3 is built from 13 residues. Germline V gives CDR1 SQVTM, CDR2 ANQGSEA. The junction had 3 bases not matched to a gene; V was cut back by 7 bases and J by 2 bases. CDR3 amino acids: CSGAGGDTDTQYF. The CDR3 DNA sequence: TGCAGCGGAGCGGGAGGGGACACAGATACGCAGTATTTT.

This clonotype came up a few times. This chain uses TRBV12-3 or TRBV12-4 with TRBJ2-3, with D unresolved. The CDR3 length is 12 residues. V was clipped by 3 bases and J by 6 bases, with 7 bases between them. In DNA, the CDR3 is TGTGCCAGCAGTTTCGGTCGGGATACGCAGTATTTT. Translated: CASSFGRDTQYF.

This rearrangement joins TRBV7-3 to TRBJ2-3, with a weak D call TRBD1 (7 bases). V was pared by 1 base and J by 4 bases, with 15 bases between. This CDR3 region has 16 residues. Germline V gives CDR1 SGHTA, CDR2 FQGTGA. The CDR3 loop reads CASSLRAGGPADTQYF. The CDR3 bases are TGTGCCAGCAGCTTAAGGGCAGGGGGGCCCGCAGATACGCAGTATTTT.

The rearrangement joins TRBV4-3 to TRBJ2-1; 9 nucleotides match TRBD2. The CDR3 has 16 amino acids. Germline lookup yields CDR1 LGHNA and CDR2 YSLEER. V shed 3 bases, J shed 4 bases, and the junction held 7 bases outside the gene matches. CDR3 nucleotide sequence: TGCGCCAGCAGCCAGAACCCTAGCGGGACTTACAATGAGCAGTTCTTC. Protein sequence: CASSQNPSGTYNEQFF.

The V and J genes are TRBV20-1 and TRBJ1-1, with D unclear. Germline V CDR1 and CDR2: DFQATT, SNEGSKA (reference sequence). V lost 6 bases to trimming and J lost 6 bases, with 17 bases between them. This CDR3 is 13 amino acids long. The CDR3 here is CSARQPLDAEAFF. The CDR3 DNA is TGCAGTGCAAGACAACCCCTCGACGCTGAAGCTTTCTTT.

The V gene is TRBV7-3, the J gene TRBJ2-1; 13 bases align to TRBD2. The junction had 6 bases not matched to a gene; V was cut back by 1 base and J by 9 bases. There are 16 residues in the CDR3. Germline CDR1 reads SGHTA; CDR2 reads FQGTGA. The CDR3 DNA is TGTGCCAGCAGCTTAATGGGGACTAGCGGGGTTAGTGAGCAGTTCTTC. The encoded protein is CASSLMGTSGVSEQFF.

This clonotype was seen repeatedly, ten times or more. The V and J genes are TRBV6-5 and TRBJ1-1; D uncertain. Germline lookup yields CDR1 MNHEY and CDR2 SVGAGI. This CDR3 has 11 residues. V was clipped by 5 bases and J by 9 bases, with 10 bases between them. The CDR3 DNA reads TGTGCCAGCAGTGAAACCGGGAAAGCTTTCTTT. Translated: CASSETGKAFF.

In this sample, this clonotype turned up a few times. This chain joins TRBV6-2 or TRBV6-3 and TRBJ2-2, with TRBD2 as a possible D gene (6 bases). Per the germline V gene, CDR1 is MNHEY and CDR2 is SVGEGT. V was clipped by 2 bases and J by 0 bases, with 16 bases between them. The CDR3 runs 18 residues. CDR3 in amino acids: CASSYPGLFSANTGELFF. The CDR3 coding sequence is TGTGCCAGCAGTTACCCGGGACTTTTTTCCGCGAACACCGGGGAGCTGTTTTTT.

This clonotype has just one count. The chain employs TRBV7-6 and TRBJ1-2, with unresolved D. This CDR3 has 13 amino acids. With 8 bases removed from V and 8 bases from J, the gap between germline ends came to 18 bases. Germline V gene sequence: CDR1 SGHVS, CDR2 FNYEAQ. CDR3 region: CASSDEETRGYTF. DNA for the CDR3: TGTGCCAGCTCCGACGAGGAGACGCGGGGCTACACCTTC. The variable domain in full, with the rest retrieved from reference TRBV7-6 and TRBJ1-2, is GAGVSQSPRYKVTKRGQDVALRCDPISGHVSLYWYRQALGQGPEFLTYFNYEAQQDKSGLPNDRFSAERPEGSISTLTIQRTEQRDSAMYRCASSDEETRGYTFGSGTRLTVV.

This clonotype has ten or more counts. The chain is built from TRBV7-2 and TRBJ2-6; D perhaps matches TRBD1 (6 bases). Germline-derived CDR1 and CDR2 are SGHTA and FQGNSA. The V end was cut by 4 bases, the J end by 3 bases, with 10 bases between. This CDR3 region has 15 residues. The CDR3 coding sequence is TGTGCCAGCAGCTCCTACAGGGTTGGGGCCAACGTCCTGACTTTC. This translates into CASSSYRVGANVLTF.

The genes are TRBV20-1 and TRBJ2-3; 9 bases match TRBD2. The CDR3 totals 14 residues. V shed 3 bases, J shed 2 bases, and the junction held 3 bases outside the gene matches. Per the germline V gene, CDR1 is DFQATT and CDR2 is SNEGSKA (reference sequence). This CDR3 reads CSARASGITDTQYF. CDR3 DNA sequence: TGCAGTGCTAGGGCTAGCGGGATCACAGATACGCAGTATTTT.

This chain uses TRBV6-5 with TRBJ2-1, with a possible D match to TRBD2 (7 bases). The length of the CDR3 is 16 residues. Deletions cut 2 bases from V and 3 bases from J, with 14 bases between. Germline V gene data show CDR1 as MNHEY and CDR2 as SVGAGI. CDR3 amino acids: CASSYGGAEIYNEQFF. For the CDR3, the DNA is TGTGCCAGCAGTTACGGGGGGGCGGAAATCTACAATGAGCAGTTCTTC.

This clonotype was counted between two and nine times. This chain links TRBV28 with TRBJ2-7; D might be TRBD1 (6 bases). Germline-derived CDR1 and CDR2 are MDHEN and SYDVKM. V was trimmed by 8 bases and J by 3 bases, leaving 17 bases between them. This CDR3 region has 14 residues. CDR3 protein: CASRRGPQGYEQYV. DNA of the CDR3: TGTGCCAGCCGCCGAGGCCCACAGGGCTACGAGCAGTACGTC.

The DNA of the CDR3 is TGTGCCAGCAGCTTCGGAAGCAGAGAGACCCAGTACTTC. It translates to CASSFGSRETQYF. This sequence joins TRBV7-2 and TRBJ2-5; no clear D gene. The CDR3 runs 13 residues. Germline V gene sequence: CDR1 SGHTA, CDR2 FQGNSA. V was cut by 3 bases and J by 4 bases, with 9 bases left in between.